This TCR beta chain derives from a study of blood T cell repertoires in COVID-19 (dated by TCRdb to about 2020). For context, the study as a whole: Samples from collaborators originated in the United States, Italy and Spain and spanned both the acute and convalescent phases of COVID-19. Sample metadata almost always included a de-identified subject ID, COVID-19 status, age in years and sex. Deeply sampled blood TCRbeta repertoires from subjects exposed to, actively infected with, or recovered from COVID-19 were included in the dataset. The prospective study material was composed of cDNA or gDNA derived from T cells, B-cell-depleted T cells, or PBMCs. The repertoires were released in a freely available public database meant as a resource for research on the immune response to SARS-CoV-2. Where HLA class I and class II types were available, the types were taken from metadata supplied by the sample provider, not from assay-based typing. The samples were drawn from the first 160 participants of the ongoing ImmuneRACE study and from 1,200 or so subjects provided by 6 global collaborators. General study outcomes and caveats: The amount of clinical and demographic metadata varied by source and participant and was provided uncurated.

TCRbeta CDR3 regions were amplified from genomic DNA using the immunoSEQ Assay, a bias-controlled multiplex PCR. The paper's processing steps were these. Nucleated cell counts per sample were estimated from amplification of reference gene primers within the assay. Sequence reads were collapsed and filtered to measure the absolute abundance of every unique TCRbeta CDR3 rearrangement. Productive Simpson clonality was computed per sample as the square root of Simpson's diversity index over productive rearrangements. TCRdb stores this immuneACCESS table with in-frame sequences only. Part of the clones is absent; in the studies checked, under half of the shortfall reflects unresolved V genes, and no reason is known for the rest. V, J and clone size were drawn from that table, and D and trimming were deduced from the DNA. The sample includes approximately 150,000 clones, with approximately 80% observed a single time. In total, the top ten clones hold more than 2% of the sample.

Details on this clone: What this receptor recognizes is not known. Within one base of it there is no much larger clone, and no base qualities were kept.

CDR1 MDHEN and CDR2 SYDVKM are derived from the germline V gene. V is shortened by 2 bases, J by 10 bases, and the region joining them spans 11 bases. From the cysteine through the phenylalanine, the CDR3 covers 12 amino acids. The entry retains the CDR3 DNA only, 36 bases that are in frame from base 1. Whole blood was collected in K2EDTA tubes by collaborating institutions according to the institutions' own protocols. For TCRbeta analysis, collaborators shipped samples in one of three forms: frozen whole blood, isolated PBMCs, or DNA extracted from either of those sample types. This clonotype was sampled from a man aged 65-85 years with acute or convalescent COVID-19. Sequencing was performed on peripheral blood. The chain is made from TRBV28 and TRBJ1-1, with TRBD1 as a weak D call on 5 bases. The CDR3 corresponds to CASSLPTVAAFF. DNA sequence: TGTGCCAGCAGTTTACCGACAGTAGCAGCTTTCTTT.